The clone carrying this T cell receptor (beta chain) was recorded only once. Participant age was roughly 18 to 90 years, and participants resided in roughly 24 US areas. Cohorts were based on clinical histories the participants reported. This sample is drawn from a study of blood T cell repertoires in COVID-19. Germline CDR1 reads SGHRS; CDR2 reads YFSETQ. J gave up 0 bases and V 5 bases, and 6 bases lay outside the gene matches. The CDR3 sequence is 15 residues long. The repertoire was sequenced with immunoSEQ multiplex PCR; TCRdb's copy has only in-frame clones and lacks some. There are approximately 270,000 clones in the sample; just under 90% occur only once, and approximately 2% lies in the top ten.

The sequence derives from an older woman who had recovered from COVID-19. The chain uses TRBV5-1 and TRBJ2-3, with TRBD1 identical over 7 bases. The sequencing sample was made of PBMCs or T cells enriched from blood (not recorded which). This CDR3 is CASRGTVSSTDTQYF. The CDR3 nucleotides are TGCGCCAGCAGGGGGACAGTCTCTAGCACAGATACGCAGTATTTT.